The TCR beta chain under discussion was sequenced for a study of OX40 agonist ivuxolimab in advanced cancers. At the level of the study: Ivuxolimab, which is an agonistic anti-OX40 (CD134) antibody, was administered to the patients. With a range of roughly 20 to 80, age averaged approximately 54 years, and about 83% were male.

This clone was seen more than once but under ten times. The V gene's germline CDR1 is SGDLS and CDR2 YYNGEE. The CDR3 extends over 14 amino acids. The V gene end was trimmed by 7 bases and the J gene end by 6 bases; junction bases not matched to a gene: 6. Assay: immunoSEQ multiplex PCR; the TCRdb copy retains only in-frame clones and omits some. Here the sample spans approximately 100,000 clones, roughly 87% being singletons. The source is an adult with an advanced solid tumor such as melanoma, head and neck, liver or kidney cancer. Here the sequenced sample was CD4+ or CD8+ T cells sorted from blood, taken in a trial of the OX40 agonist ivuxolimab. V gene TRBV9 combines with J gene TRBJ2-2; TRBD1 agrees at 10 bases. The chain's CDR3 is CASRDRGFPGELFF. CDR3 DNA: TGTGCCAGCCGGGACAGGGGCTTTCCCGGGGAGCTGTTTTTT.